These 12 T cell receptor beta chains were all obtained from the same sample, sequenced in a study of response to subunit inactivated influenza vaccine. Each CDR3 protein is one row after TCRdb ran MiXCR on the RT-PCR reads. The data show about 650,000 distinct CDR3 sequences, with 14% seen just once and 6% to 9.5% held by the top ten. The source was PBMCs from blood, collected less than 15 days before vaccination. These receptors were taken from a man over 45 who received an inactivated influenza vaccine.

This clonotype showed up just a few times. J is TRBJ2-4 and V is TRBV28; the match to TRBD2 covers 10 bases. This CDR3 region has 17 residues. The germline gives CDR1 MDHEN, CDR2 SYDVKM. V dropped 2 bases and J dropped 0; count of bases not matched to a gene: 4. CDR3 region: CASSLASGGLAKNIQYF. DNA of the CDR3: TGTGCCAGCAGTTTAGCTAGCGGGGGATTAGCCAAAAACATTCAGTACTTC.

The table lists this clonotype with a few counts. DNA of the CDR3: TGTGCCAGCAACTCCAGGACCATGAACACTGAAGCTTTCTTT. Its translation: CASNSRTMNTEAFF. The chain employs TRBV5-5 and TRBJ1-1; D is uncertain. The germline V gene encodes CDR1 SGHKS and CDR2 YYEKEE (reference sequence). With 6 bases removed from V and 0 bases from J, the gap between germline ends came to 12 bases. The CDR3 has 14 residues.

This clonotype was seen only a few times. CDR3 DNA sequence: TGTGCCAGCAGCTTGCCCCCGGGGGGGCGGTATGACGGGGAGCTGTTTTTT. Encoded protein: CASSLPPGGRYDGELFF. V and J are TRBV7-9 and TRBJ2-2; 8 nucleotides agree with TRBD2. Germline V gene lookup returns CDR1 SEHNR and CDR2 FQNEAQ (reference sequence). V shed 3 bases and J 7 bases; nucleotides not matched to a gene: 13. The CDR3 is 17 residues long.

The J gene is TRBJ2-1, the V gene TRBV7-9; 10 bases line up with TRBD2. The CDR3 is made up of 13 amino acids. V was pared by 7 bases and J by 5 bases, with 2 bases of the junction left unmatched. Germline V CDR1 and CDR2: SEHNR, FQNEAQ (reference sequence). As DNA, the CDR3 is TGTGCCAGCACACTAGCGGGGAACAATGAGCAGTTCTTC. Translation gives CASTLAGNNEQFF.

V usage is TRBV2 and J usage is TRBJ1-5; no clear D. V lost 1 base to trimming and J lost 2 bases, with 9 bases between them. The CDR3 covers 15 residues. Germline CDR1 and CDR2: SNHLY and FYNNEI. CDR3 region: CASSEGPRGNQPQHF. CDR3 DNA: TGTGCCAGCAGTGAAGGTCCGCGGGGCAATCAGCCCCAGCATTTT.

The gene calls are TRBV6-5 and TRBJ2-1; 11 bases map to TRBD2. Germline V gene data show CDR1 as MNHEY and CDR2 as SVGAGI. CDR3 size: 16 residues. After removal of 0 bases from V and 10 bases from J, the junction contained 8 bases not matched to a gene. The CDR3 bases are TGTGCCAGCAGTTACTCGCCGGGACTAGCGGCTTGGGAGCAGTTCTTC. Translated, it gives CASSYSPGLAAWEQFF.

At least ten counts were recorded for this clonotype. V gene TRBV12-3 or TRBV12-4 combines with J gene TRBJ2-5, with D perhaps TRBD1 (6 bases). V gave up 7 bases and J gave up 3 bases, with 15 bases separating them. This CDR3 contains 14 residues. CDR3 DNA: TGTGCCAGCAATGTCGGGCAGGGGAAAGAGACCCAGTACTTC. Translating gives CASNVGQGKETQYF.

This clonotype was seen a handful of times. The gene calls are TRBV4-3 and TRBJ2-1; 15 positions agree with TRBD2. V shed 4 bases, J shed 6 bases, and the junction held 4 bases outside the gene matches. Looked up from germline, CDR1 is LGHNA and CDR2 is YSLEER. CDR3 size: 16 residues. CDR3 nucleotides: TGCGCCAGCAGCCGGACTAGCGGGGGGGCAAGCAATGAGCAGTTCTTC. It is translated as CASSRTSGGASNEQFF.

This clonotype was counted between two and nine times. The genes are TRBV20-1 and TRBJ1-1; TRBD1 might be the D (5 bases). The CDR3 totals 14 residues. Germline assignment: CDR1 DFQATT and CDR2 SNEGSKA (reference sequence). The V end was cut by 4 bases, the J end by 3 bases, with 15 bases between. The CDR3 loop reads CSATTPGLYTEAFF. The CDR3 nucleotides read TGCAGTGCTACTACCCCGGGGCTATACACTGAAGCTTTCTTT.

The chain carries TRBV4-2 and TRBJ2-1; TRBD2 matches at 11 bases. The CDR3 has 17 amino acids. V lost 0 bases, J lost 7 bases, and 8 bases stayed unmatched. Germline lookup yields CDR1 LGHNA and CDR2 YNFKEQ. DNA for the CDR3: TGTGCCAGCAGCCAAGATCTAACTAGCGGGGGTTATAATGAGCAGTTCTTC. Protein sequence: CASSQDLTSGGYNEQFF.

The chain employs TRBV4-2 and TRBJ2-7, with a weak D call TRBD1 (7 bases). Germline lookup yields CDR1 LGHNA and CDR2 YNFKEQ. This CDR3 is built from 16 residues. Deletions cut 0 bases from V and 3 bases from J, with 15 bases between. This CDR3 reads CASSQERGRGDYEQYF. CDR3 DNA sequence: TGTGCCAGCAGCCAAGAAAGGGGCAGGGGGGACTACGAGCAGTACTTC.

The CDR3 is CASSYLTSGSYNEQFF. The CDR3 DNA reads TGTGCCAGCAGTTATCTCACTAGCGGTTCCTACAATGAGCAGTTCTTC. The chain couples TRBV6-5 to TRBJ2-1, with 8 bases fitting TRBD2. Looked up from germline, CDR1 is MNHEY and CDR2 is SVGAGI. The CDR3 has 16 residues. V dropped 3 bases and J dropped 1; count of bases not matched to a gene: 5.